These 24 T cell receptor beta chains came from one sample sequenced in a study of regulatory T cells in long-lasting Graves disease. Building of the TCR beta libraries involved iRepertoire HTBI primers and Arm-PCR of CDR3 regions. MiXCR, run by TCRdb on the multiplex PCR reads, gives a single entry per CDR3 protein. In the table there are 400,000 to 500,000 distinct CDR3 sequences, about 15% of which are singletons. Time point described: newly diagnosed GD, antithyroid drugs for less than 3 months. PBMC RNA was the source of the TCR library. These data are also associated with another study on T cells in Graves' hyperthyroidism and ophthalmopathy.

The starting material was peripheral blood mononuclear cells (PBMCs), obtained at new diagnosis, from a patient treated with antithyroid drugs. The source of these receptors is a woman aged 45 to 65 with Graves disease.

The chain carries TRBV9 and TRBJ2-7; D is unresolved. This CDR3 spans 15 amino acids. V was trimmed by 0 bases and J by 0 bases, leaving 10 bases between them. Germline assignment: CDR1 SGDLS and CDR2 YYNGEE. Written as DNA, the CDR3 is TGTGCCAGCAGCGTAGAAGACGTGCCCTCCTACGAGCAGTACTTC. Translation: CASSVEDVPSYEQYF.

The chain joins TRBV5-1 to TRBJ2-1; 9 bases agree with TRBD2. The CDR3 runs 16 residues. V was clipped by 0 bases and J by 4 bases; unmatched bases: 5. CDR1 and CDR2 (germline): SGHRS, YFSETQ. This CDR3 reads CASSLATSGFYNEQFF. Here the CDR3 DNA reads TGCGCCAGCAGCTTGGCGACTAGCGGATTTTACAATGAGCAGTTCTTC.

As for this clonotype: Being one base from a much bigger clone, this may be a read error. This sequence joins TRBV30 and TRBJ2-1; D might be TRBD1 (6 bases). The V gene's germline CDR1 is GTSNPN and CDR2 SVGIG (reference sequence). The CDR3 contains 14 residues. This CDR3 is CAWTSTGTYNEQLF. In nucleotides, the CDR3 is TGTGCCTGGACCAGCACAGGGACCTACAATGAGCAGTTATTC.

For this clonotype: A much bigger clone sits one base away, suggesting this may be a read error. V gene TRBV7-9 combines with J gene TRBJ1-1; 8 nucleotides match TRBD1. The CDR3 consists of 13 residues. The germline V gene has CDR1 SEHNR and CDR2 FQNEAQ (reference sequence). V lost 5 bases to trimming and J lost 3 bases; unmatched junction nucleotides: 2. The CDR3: CASSAGQDTEAFF. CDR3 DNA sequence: TGTGCCAGCAGCGCGGGACAGGACACTGAAGCTTTCTTT.

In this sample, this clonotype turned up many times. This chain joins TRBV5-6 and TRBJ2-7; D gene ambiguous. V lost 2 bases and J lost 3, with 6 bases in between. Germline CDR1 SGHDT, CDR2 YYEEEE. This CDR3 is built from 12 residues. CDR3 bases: TGTGCCAGCAGCTTAGGTGACTACGAGCAGTACTTC. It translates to CASSLGDYEQYF.

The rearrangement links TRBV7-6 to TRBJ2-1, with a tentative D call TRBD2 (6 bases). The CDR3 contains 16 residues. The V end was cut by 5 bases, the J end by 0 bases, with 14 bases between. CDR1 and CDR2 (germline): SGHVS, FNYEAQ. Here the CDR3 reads CASSLKRVSSYNEQFF. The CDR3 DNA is TGTGCCAGCAGCCTAAAGCGGGTGAGCTCCTACAATGAGCAGTTCTTC.

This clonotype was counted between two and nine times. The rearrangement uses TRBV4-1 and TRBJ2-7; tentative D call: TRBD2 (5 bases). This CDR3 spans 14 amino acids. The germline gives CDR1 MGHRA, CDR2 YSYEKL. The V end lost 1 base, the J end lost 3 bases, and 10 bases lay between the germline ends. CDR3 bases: TGCGCCAGCAGCCAAGTCCCCGGGGACTACGAGCAGTACTTC. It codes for CASSQVPGDYEQYF.

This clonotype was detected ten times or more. The CDR3 loop reads CASRQHQDRGGEQYF. CDR3 DNA sequence: TGTGCCAGCAGACAACACCAGGACAGGGGGGGAGAGCAGTACTTC. This chain links TRBV28 with TRBJ2-7, with 10 bases aligning to TRBD1. Germline CDR1 is MDHEN and CDR2 is SYDVKM. The CDR3 spans 15 residues. V dropped 6 bases and J dropped 7; count of bases not matched to a gene: 12.

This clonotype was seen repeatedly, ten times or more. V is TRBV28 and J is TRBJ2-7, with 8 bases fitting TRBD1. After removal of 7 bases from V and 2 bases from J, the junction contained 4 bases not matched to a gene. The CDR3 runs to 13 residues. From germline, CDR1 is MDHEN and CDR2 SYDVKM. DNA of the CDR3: TGTGCCAGCACAGTGGGACAGGCCTACGAGCAGTACTTC. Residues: CASTVGQAYEQYF. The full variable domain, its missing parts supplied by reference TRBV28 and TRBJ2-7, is DVKVTQSSRYLVKRTGEKVFLECVQDMDHENMFWYRQDPGLGLRLIYFSYDVKMKEKGDIPEGYSVSREKKERFSLILESASTNQTSMYLCASTVGQAYEQYFGPGTRLTVT.

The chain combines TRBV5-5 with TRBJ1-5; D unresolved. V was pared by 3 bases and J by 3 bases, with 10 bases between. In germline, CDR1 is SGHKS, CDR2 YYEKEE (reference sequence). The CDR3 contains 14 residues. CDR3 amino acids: CASSSGRYNQPQHF. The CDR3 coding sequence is TGTGCCAGCAGCTCTGGACGGTACAATCAGCCCCAGCATTTT.

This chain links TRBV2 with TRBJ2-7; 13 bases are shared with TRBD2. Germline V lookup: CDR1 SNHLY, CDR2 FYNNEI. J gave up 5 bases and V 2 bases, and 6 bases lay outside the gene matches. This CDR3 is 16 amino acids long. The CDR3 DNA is TGTGCCAGCAGTGAACAAGGACTAGCGGGGGACAACGAGCAGTACGTC. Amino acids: CASSEQGLAGDNEQYV.

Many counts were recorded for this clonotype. The CDR3 sequence: CASRPTESNQPQHF. The CDR3 DNA reads TGTGCCAGCAGACCGACAGAGAGCAATCAGCCCCAGCATTTT. This chain connects TRBV28 to TRBJ1-5; D may be TRBD1 (5 bases). CDR1 and CDR2 (germline): MDHEN, SYDVKM. This CDR3 comprises 14 residues. Trimming took 6 bases from V and 1 from J, leaving 10 bases between them.

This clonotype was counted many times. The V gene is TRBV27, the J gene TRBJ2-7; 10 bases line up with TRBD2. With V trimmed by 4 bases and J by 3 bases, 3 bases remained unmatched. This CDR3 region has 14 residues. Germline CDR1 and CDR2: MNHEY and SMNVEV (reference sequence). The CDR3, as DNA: TGTGCCAGCAGTTACACTAGCGGGATCTACGAGCAGTACTTC. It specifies CASSYTSGIYEQYF.

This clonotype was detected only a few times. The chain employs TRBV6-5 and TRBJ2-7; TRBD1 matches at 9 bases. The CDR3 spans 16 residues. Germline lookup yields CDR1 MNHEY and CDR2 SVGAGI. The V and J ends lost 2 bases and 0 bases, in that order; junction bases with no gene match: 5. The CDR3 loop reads CASSYLGTGLSYEQYF. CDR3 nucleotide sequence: TGTGCCAGCAGTTACCTAGGGACAGGGCTCTCCTACGAGCAGTACTTC.

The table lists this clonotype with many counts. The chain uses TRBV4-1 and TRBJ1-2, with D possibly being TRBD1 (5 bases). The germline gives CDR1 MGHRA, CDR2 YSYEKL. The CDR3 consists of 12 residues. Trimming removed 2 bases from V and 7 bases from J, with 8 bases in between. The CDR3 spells CASSQQGGGYTF. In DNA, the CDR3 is TGCGCCAGCAGCCAACAGGGAGGTGGCTACACCTTC.

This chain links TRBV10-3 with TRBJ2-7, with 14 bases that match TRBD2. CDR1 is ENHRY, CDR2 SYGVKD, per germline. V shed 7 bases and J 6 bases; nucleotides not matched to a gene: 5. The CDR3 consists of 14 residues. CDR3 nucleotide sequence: TGTGCCATCACCGGGACTAGCGGGAGTGGCGAGCAGTACTTC. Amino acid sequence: CAITGTSGSGEQYF.

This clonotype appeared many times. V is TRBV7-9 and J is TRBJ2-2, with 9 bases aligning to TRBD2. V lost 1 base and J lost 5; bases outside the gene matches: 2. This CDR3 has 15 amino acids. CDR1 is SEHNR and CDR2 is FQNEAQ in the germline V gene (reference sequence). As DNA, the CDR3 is TGTGCCAGCAGCTTAGAGCTAGCGGGGACCGGGGAGCTGTTTTTT. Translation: CASSLELAGTGELFF.

Here the CDR3 DNA reads TGTGCCAGCAGCCAAGGCACGGGCTCTGGAAACACCATATATTTT. Its translation: CASSQGTGSGNTIYF. The rearrangement uses TRBV3-1 and TRBJ1-3; D uncertain. The V end lost 1 base, the J end lost 0 bases, and 7 bases lay between the germline ends. The germline gives CDR1 LGHDT, CDR2 YNNKEL (reference sequence). This CDR3 spans 15 amino acids.

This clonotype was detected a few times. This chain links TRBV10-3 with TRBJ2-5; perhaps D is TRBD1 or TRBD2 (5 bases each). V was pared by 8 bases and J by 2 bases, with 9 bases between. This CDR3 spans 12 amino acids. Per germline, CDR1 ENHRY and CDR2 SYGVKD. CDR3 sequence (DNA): TGTGCCATCCGGGACCGGCAAGAGACCCAGTACTTC. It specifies CAIRDRQETQYF.

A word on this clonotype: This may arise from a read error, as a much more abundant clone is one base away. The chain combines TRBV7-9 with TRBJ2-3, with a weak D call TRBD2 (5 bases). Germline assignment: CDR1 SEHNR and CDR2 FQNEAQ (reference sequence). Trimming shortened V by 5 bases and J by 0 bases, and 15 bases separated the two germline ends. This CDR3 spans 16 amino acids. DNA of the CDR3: TGTGCCAGCAGCCAAACCGGGATCCGCAGCACAGATACGCAGTATTTT. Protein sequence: CASSQTGIRSTDTQYF.

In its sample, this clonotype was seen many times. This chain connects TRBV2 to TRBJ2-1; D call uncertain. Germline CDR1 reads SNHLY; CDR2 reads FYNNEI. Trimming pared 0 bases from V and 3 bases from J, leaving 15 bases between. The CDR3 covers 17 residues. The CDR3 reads CASSEAGVHTGYNEQFF. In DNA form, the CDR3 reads TGTGCCAGCAGTGAAGCGGGCGTCCATACGGGCTACAATGAGCAGTTCTTC.

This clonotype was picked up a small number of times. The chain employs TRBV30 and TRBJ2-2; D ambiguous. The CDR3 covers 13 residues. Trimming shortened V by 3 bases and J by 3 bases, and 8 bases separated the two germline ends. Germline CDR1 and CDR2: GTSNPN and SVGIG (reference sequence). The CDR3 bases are TGTGCCTGGAGGAAAGGGTACACCGGGGAGCTGTTTTTT. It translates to CAWRKGYTGELFF. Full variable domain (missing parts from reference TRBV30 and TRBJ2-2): SQTIHQWPATLVQPVGSPLSLECTVEGTSNPNLYWYRQAAGRGLQLLFYSVGIGQISSEVPQNLSASRPQDRQFILSSKKLLLSDSGFYLCAWRKGYTGELFFGEGSRLTVL.

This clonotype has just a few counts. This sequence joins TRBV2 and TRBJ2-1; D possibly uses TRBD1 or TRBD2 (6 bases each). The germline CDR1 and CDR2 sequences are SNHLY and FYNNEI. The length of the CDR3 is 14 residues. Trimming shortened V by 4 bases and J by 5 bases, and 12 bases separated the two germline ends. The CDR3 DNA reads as TGTGCCAGCAGTGGACTAGAGGGGGACAATGAGCAGTTCTTC. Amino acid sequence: CASSGLEGDNEQFF.

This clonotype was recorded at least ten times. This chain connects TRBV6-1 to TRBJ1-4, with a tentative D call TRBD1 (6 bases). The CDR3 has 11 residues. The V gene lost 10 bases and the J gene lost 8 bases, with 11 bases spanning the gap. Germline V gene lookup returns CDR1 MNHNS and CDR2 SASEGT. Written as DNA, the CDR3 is TGTGCCACCATTGGGACAGAAAAACTGTTTTTT. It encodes CATIGTEKLFF.